This is a list of T cell receptor beta chains from one sample in a study of somatic mutations in cytotoxic T cells in rheumatoid arthritis. The data were produced by immunoSEQ multiplex PCR, yet TCRdb's version contains in-frame clones alone and is incomplete. Of about 6,400 clones in the sample, approximately 68% were seen once. The specimen was CD8+ T cells sorted from blood. The receptors were gathered from a woman aged 45-65 years in good health. Each CDR3 is given with its conserved first and last residue.

v_call: TRBV4-3
j_call: TRBJ1-2
cdr3_aa: CASSPTEEASGYTF

v_call: TRBV27
j_call: TRBJ2-1
cdr3_aa: CASSLAGGPPLNEQFF

v_call: TRBV11-2
j_call: TRBJ2-5
cdr3_aa: CASSSGQASGETQYF

v_call: TRBV4-1
j_call: TRBJ2-3
cdr3_aa: CASSRTSGPAGGSSTDTQYF

v_call: TRBV10-2
j_call: TRBJ1-1
cdr3_aa: CASTPTANTEAFF

v_call: TRBV6-1
j_call: TRBJ2-7
cdr3_aa: CASSEADRGEQYF

v_call: TRBV9
j_call: TRBJ2-6
cdr3_aa: CASSATGSGANVLTF

v_call: TRBV4-3
j_call: TRBJ2-3
cdr3_aa: CASSQEDIGATQYF

v_call: TRBV29-1
j_call: TRBJ2-7
cdr3_aa: CSVTGSYEQYF

v_call: TRBV10-2
j_call: TRBJ2-7
cdr3_aa: CASSTGTGNHEQYF

v_call: TRBV9
j_call: TRBJ2-7
cdr3_aa: CASSTSGGFSYEQYF

v_call: TRBV7-6
j_call: TRBJ1-5
cdr3_aa: CASSLAEGEGDQPQHF

v_call: TRBV6-1
j_call: TRBJ2-7
cdr3_aa: CASRTGETYEQYF

v_call: TRBV9
j_call: TRBJ1-2
cdr3_aa: CASSVDRAWYGYTF

v_call: TRBV9
j_call: TRBJ1-2
cdr3_aa: CASSNRGQGTDGYTF

v_call: TRBV7-8
j_call: TRBJ1-2
cdr3_aa: CASSLGSRLTANYGYTF

v_call: TRBV6-6
j_call: TRBJ1-2
cdr3_aa: CASSDPQGSLFGYTF

v_call: TRBV9
j_call: TRBJ2-7
cdr3_aa: CASSVASGTATYEQYF

v_call: TRBV29-1
j_call: TRBJ2-1
cdr3_aa: CSAGDRETYNEQFF

v_call: TRBV18
j_call: TRBJ1-3
cdr3_aa: CASSPDLERNTIYF

v_call: TRBV9
j_call: TRBJ2-3
cdr3_aa: CASSVVSADTQYF

v_call: TRBV7-9
j_call: TRBJ2-3
cdr3_aa: CASNPSAWRDTQYF

v_call: TRBV28
j_call: TRBJ2-1
cdr3_aa: CASSSTSGVNEQFF

v_call: TRBV5-6
j_call: TRBJ1-2
cdr3_aa: CASSSRQGGYGYTF

v_call: TRBV11-3
j_call: TRBJ2-7
cdr3_aa: CASSLPRTGGAYEQYF

v_call: TRBV4-3
j_call: TRBJ2-3
cdr3_aa: CASSQELAGGTDTQYF

v_call: TRBV7-9
j_call: TRBJ2-1
cdr3_aa: CASREGLGSGEQFF

v_call: TRBV19
j_call: TRBJ2-5
cdr3_aa: CAAGLETQYF

v_call: TRBV11-3
j_call: TRBJ1-2
cdr3_aa: CAGSPNGVVGGYTF

v_call: TRBV19
j_call: TRBJ1-5
cdr3_aa: CASSTLDRAVDSNQPQHF

v_call: TRBV7-8
j_call: TRBJ1-1
cdr3_aa: CASRGDVNRMNTEAFF

v_call: TRBV27
j_call: TRBJ1-6
cdr3_aa: CASNKGWGLNSPLHF

v_call: TRBV21-1
j_call: TRBJ1-1
cdr3_aa: CASSPRRVNTEAFF